This TCR beta chain was documented in a study of Ad26.COV2.S vaccination and SARS-CoV-2 variants. Noted treatment: around 19 received Ad26.COV2.S at low or high dose, single or two shots; about 5 received placebo; per-sample allocation not given. Sampling was done on day 63 after the first vaccine or placebo injection. Some clones are missing from TCRdb's copy, which holds only in-frame ones; the method was immunoSEQ multiplex PCR. The table has roughly 300,000 clones, roughly nine tenths seen once. Sequenced here: peripheral blood, sampled in a trial of Ad26.COV2.S vaccine versus placebo. This receptor was obtained from a person aged 18 to 59 who received the Ad26.COV2.S COVID-19 vaccine or a placebo.

CDR3 nucleotides: TGTGCCACCAGTGATCCAGGACAGGGGAGGGAGGAGCTGTTTTTT. This codes for CATSDPGQGREELFF. The chain employs TRBV24-1 and TRBJ2-2, with 9 bases fitting TRBD1. The CDR3 sequence is 15 residues long. Germline V gene data show CDR1 as KGHDR and CDR2 as SFDVKD. Unmatched junction bases numbered 8, after V lost 3 bases and J lost 10 bases.